This T cell receptor beta chain was identified in a study of blood T cell repertoires in COVID-19. At the level of the study: Material from acute and convalescent COVID-19 was sourced from the United States, Italy and Spain. T cells, B-cell-depleted T cells, or PBMCs supplied cDNA or gDNA.

The CDR3 covers 15 residues. After removal of 4 bases from V and 0 bases from J, the junction contained 6 bases not matched to a gene. CDR1 and CDR2 (germline): LNHDA, SQIVND (reference sequence). Original handling: Quantification of nucleated cells was approximated via reference gene primer amplification. The method was immunoSEQ multiplex PCR; TCRdb's version includes in-frame clones alone and lacks a portion of them. V, J and clone size are those of that table, while D and trimming were read from the DNA. The repertoire holds about 110,000 clones, with roughly four fifths as singletons. It was during active infection that Seattle patients were enrolled and then longitudinally followed. This clone is medium-sized (0.01 to 0.1%) within its sample.

What was sequenced was peripheral blood. V is TRBV19 and J is TRBJ2-7; 7 bases fit TRBD2. This sequence originates from an elderly man with COVID-19, enrolled during active disease. CDR3 sequence reads: CASSKTSSSSYEQYF. CDR3 sequence (DNA): TGTGCCAGTAGTAAGACTAGCTCCAGCTCCTACGAGCAGTACTTC.